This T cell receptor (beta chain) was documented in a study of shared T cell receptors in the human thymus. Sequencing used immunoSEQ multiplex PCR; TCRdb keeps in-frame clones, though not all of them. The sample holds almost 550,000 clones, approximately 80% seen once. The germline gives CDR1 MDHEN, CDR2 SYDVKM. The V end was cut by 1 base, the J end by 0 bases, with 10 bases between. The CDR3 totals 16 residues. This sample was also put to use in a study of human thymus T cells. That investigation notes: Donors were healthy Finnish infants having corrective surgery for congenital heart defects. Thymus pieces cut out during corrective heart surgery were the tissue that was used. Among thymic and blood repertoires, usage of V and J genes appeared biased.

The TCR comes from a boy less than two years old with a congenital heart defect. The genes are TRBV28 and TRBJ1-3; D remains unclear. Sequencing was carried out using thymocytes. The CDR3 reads CASSLSGRFSGNTIYF. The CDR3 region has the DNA TGTGCCAGCAGTTTATCGGGTAGATTCTCTGGAAACACCATATATTTT.